One and the same sample provided the 21 T cell receptor beta chains below, sequenced in a study of T cell changes during pregnancy in multiple sclerosis. The data were produced by immunoSEQ multiplex PCR, yet TCRdb's version contains in-frame clones alone and is incomplete. There are 70,000 to 90,000 clones in the sample; just under 95% occur only once, and over 0.8% lies in the top ten. Sequencing was performed on peripheral blood, taken in the first trimester of pregnancy. These receptors all stem from a female donor with multiple sclerosis, enrolled in a pregnancy study.

The V and J genes are TRBV4-2 and TRBJ2-7; a possible D gene is TRBD2 (6 bases). V dropped 6 bases and J dropped 5 bases, with 17 bases sitting between them. The CDR3 contains 14 residues. The V gene's germline CDR1 is LGHNA and CDR2 YNFKEQ. The CDR3 reads CASRGGPSGNEQYF. Written as DNA, the CDR3 is TGTGCCAGCAGGGGGGGACCTTCAGGGAACGAGCAGTACTTC.

The chain recombines TRBV5-1 with TRBJ1-1; possibly TRBD1 for D (5 bases). The CDR3 totals 15 residues. Germline CDR1 is SGHRS and CDR2 is YFSETQ. Trimming removed 7 bases at V and 7 bases at J, with 23 bases between. CDR3: CASAFLTGLQNEAFF. Written as DNA, the CDR3 is TGCGCCAGCGCATTTTTAACGGGACTGCAAAATGAAGCTTTCTTT.

This chain links TRBV5-4 with TRBJ2-7; TRBD2 matches at 12 bases. CDR1 and CDR2 from the germline V gene are SGHNT and YYREEE (reference sequence). This CDR3 has 14 amino acids. V gave up 7 bases and J gave up 5 bases; unmatched junction bases: 7. CDR3 DNA: TGTGCCAGCGCTAGCGGGAGGGAGCTAGACGAGCAGTACTTC. Amino acid sequence: CASASGRELDEQYF.

The rearrangement uses TRBV6-1 and TRBJ1-2; TRBD1 agrees at 12 bases. The CDR3 covers 16 residues. V dropped 0 bases and J dropped 11; count of bases not matched to a gene: 10. Germline V lookup: CDR1 MNHNS, CDR2 SASEGT. This CDR3 is CASSEALGTGGHLYTF. The CDR3 coding sequence is TGTGCCAGCAGTGAAGCCCTCGGGACAGGGGGCCATCTTTACACCTTC.

This clone occurred once. The chain combines TRBV28 with TRBJ1-3, with D possibly TRBD1 on 5 matching bases. V lost 4 bases to trimming and J lost 2 bases, with 21 bases between them. This CDR3 is built from 18 residues. CDR1 and CDR2 from the germline V gene are MDHEN and SYDVKM. The CDR3 coding sequence is TGTGCCAGCAGTTCCAACGGGGGGGGGAGTATAGCTGGAAACACCATATATTTT. Protein product: CASSSNGGGSIAGNTIYF.

This clone was counted a single time. V and J are TRBV6-1 and TRBJ2-2; 7 bases are a match to TRBD1. The CDR3 has 14 amino acids. The V segment lost 5 bases and the J segment 5 bases; nucleotides outside the gene matches: 5. Germline assignment: CDR1 MNHNS and CDR2 SASEGT. As DNA, the CDR3 is TGTGCCAGCAGTCCCACACAGGGGACCGGGGAGCTGTTTTTT. Residues: CASSPTQGTGELFF.

The CDR3 loop reads CASSPLRGGLAGVNTGELFF. CDR3 sequence (DNA): TGTGCCAGCAGCCCTCTACGGGGCGGCTTAGCGGGAGTAAATACCGGGGAGCTGTTTTTT. The chain is built from TRBV14 and TRBJ2-2; 9 bases match TRBD2. This CDR3 has 20 residues. Germline trimming cut 4 bases from V and 5 bases from J; bases unmatched to any gene: 20. Germline-derived CDR1 and CDR2 are SGHDN and FVKESK.

The chain joins TRBV19 to TRBJ2-4; TRBD1 matches at 8 bases. The CDR3 consists of 16 residues. In germline, CDR1 is LNHDA, CDR2 SQIVND (reference sequence). J gave up 1 base and V 3 bases, and 5 bases lay outside the gene matches. CDR3 sequence: CASSIGQGPAKNIQYF. The CDR3 nucleotides are TGTGCCAGTAGTATTGGACAGGGACCGGCCAAAAACATTCAGTACTTC. The full variable domain, rest sourced from reference TRBV19 and TRBJ2-4, is DGGITQSPKYLFRKEGQNVTLSCEQNLNHDAMYWYRQDPGQGLRLIYYSQIVNDFQKGDIAEGYSVSREKKESFPLTVTSAQKNPTAFYLCASSIGQGPAKNIQYFGAGTRLSVL.

The CDR3 protein is CASTRGKGNEQFF. CDR3 nucleotides: TGTGCCAGCACAAGAGGGAAAGGGAATGAGCAGTTCTTC. V and J are TRBV6-5 and TRBJ2-1; D might be TRBD2 (5 bases). Germline CDR1 reads MNHEY; CDR2 reads SVGAGI. The germline V and J ends were trimmed by 7 bases and 7 bases, with 14 bases remaining between them. There are 13 residues in the CDR3.

V gene TRBV29-1 combines with J gene TRBJ1-4, with D perhaps matching TRBD1 (5 bases). Germline V gene lookup returns CDR1 SQVTM and CDR2 ANQGSEA. CDR3 size: 19 residues. The ends were cut back, 2 bases at V and 0 bases at J, with 22 bases in the middle. The CDR3 DNA reads as TGCAGCGTTGAATTGTGGGGCAGGGATATTATTACAACTAATGAAAAACTGTTTTTT. This codes for CSVELWGRDIITTNEKLFF.

The chain combines TRBV7-3 with TRBJ1-3; the D gene is possibly TRBD1 (5 bases). CDR3 length equals 17 residues. In germline, CDR1 is SGHTA, CDR2 FQGTGA. V was clipped by 1 base and J by 1 base, with 14 bases between them. CDR3 residues: CASSLMGQGESGNTIYF. As DNA, the CDR3 is TGTGCCAGCAGCTTAATGGGCCAGGGCGAATCTGGAAACACCATATATTTT. Complete variable domain (other parts from reference TRBV7-3 and TRBJ1-3): GAGVSQTPSNKVTEKGKYVELRCDPISGHTALYWYRQSLGQGPEFLIYFQGTGAADDSGLPNDRFFAVRPEGSVSTLKIQRTERGDSAVYLCASSLMGQGESGNTIYFGEGSWLTVV.

This chain uses TRBV4-1 with TRBJ1-2, with 7 bases that match TRBD1. The CDR3 is 14 residues long. The germline V gene has CDR1 MGHRA and CDR2 YSYEKL. Unmatched junction bases numbered 6, after V lost 4 bases and J lost 4 bases. For the CDR3, the DNA is TGCGCCAGCAGCCCCCTGACAGGGATCTATGGCTACACCTTC. Protein sequence: CASSPLTGIYGYTF.

The DNA of the CDR3 is TGTGCCAGCAGCTTCGGGTTAACAGATACGCAGTATTTT. It translates to CASSFGLTDTQYF. V gene TRBV5-4 combines with J gene TRBJ2-3; D is unclear. CDR1 and CDR2 from the germline V gene are SGHNT and YYREEE (reference sequence). V lost 2 bases, J lost 3 bases, and 7 bases lay in between. The CDR3 is 13 residues long. Using reference TRBV5-4 and TRBJ2-3 for the parts outside the CDR3, the full variable domain is ETGVTQSPTHLIKTRGQQVTLRCSSQSGHNTVSWYQQALGQGPQFIFQYYREEENGRGNFPPRFSGLQFPNYSSELNVNALELDDSALYLCASSFGLTDTQYFGPGTRLTVL.

V usage is TRBV7-3 and J usage is TRBJ2-7; D might be TRBD1 (6 bases). The CDR3 totals 13 residues. Germline CDR1 SGHTA, CDR2 FQGTGA. Trimming removed 5 bases at V and 5 bases at J, with 13 bases between. CDR3: CASSATGSHEQYF. CDR3 DNA: TGTGCCAGCAGCGCCACAGGGAGCCACGAGCAGTACTTC. The entire variable domain, with the rest obtained from reference TRBV7-3 and TRBJ2-7, is as follows: GAGVSQTPSNKVTEKGKYVELRCDPISGHTALYWYRQSLGQGPEFLIYFQGTGAADDSGLPNDRFFAVRPEGSVSTLKIQRTERGDSAVYLCASSATGSHEQYFGPGTRLTVT.

The J gene is TRBJ2-3, the V gene TRBV7-3; 9 bases line up with TRBD1. Trimming at V came to 1 base and at J to 0 bases, leaving 2 bases not matched to a gene. The germline V gene encodes CDR1 SGHTA and CDR2 FQGTGA. This CDR3 is built from 16 residues. The CDR3 DNA follows: TGTGCCAGCAGCTTAAAGGGACAGGGAAGCACAGATACGCAGTATTTT. Its translation: CASSLKGQGSTDTQYF.

The chain employs TRBV29-1 and TRBJ1-4; no reliable D call. This CDR3 comprises 13 residues. The germline V gene has CDR1 SQVTM and CDR2 ANQGSEA. The ends were cut back, 4 bases at V and 0 bases at J, with 6 bases in the middle. CDR3 coding DNA: TGCAGCGTTGTCCCCTCAACTAATGAAAAACTGTTTTTT. Protein sequence: CSVVPSTNEKLFF.

V gene TRBV28 combines with J gene TRBJ2-3; 7 nucleotides align to TRBD2. This CDR3 is 17 amino acids long. Germline V gene sequence: CDR1 MDHEN, CDR2 SYDVKM. With V trimmed by 2 bases and J by 0 bases, 8 bases remained unmatched. The CDR3, as DNA: TGTGCCAGCAGTTTAATCCTTGGGAGGGGAAGCACAGATACGCAGTATTTT. It codes for CASSLILGRGSTDTQYF.

V gene TRBV18 combines with J gene TRBJ1-4; D perhaps matches TRBD1 (5 bases). This CDR3 contains 14 residues. The V end lost 5 bases, the J end lost 10 bases, and 17 bases lay between the germline ends. Germline V gene sequence: CDR1 KGHSH, CDR2 LQKENI. This CDR3 reads CASSTDGGFRKLFF. The CDR3 coding sequence is TGTGCCAGCTCAACGGACGGGGGATTTCGAAAACTGTTTTTT.

The chain uses TRBV18 and TRBJ1-5, with D tentatively TRBD1 (6 bases). This CDR3 is built from 16 residues. The germline gives CDR1 KGHSH, CDR2 LQKENI. V dropped 2 bases and J dropped 0 bases, with 11 bases sitting between them. The CDR3, as DNA: TGTGCCAGCTCACCAAGGACAGACTTTAGCAATCAGCCCCAGCATTTT. This codes for CASSPRTDFSNQPQHF. Full variable domain (missing parts from reference TRBV18 and TRBJ1-5): NAGVMQNPRHLVRRRGQEARLRCSPMKGHSHVYWYRQLPEEGLKFMVYLQKENIIDESGMPKERFSAEFPKEGPSILRIQQVVRGDSAAYFCASSPRTDFSNQPQHFGDGTRLSIL.

The rearrangement links TRBV6-1 to TRBJ2-7; maybe TRBD1 (6 bases). Trimming shortened V by 5 bases and J by 2 bases, and 13 bases separated the two germline ends. CDR1 is MNHNS and CDR2 is SASEGT in the germline V gene. There are 14 residues in the CDR3. CDR3 loop: CASSPQGLPYEQYF. In nucleotides, the CDR3 is TGTGCCAGCAGTCCTCAGGGGCTCCCCTACGAGCAGTACTTC.

V gene TRBV4-1 combines with J gene TRBJ2-7; maybe TRBD1 (6 bases). Germline V gene lookup returns CDR1 MGHRA and CDR2 YSYEKL. V was shortened by 2 bases and J by 3 bases, with 14 bases between the two germline ends. There are 15 residues in the CDR3. The CDR3 DNA reads TGCGCCAGCAGCCAACCCCAGAGGGGGTTCTACGAGCAGTACTTC. Its protein is CASSQPQRGFYEQYF.